The entry below gives a single T cell receptor (beta chain) sequence along with its context. The antigen remains unidentified. The entry originates in a study of CD8 T cells in acute hepatitis C reinfection. Study background: CD8+ T cells specific for HCV NS3-1073 were sequenced. General study points: Acute resolver, follow-up resolver and acute chronic samples had similar high diversity.

Time point noted: naive CD8 control sorted from an acute-time-point sample. The protocol was immunoSEQ multiplex PCR, while the TCRdb copy is restricted to in-frame clones and leaves out a portion. The table shows tens of thousands of clones, with about 83% occurring only once. This clonotype originated in a man younger than 45 with chronic hepatitis C. The sequenced sample was naive CD8+ T cells from PBMCs.

The CDR3 sequence is CASGWANTEAFF. In nucleotides, the CDR3 is TGTGCTAGTGGTTGGGCCAACACTGAAGCTTTCTTT. The chain carries TRBV12-5 and TRBJ1-1; no reliable D call. Germline CDR1 reads LGHNT; CDR2 reads FRNRAP. This CDR3 is 12 amino acids long. Trimming cost V 4 bases and J 2 bases, with 5 bases left between them.